These 5 T cell receptor beta chains were sequenced from one sample in a study of blood T cell repertoires in COVID-19. Only in-frame clones appear in the TCRdb table, and some are missing; sequencing was by immunoSEQ multiplex PCR. The sample carries about 330,000 clones, about 88% recorded once. Sequencing was carried out using PBMCs or T cells enriched from blood (not recorded which). These receptors originate from a woman under 40 who had recovered from COVID-19.

This clone was seen once. V usage is TRBV14 and J usage is TRBJ2-7; 8 nucleotides match TRBD1. Germline CDR1 is SGHDN and CDR2 is FVKESK. The CDR3 spans 15 residues. V shed 1 base and J 3 bases; nucleotides not matched to a gene: 5. CDR3: CASSQVQDRVYEQYF. The CDR3 nucleotides are TGTGCCAGCAGCCAAGTTCAGGACAGGGTCTACGAGCAGTACTTC.

The chain employs TRBV7-2 and TRBJ1-5, with a weak D call TRBD1 (5 bases). Per germline, CDR1 SGHTA and CDR2 FQGNSA. This CDR3 contains 15 residues. The V gene lost 5 bases and the J gene lost 2 bases, with 13 bases spanning the gap. The CDR3 DNA is TGTGCCAGCAGCCCCCAGGGAGGGGGCAATCAGCCCCAGCATTTT. Its protein product is CASSPQGGGNQPQHF.

This clone appeared once. The chain couples TRBV19 to TRBJ1-2; 10 bases are a match to TRBD1. The trim removed 3 bases at V and 6 bases at J, leaving 4 bases unmatched. This CDR3 comprises 14 residues. Germline loops: CDR1 LNHDA, CDR2 SQIVND (reference sequence). CDR3 DNA sequence: TGTGCCAGTAGTATTACAGGGACAGGGGATGGCTACACCTTC. Its translation is CASSITGTGDGYTF. The whole variable domain, filled in from reference TRBV19 and TRBJ1-2, reads DGGITQSPKYLFRKEGQNVTLSCEQNLNHDAMYWYRQDPGQGLRLIYYSQIVNDFQKGDIAEGYSVSREKKESFPLTVTSAQKNPTAFYLCASSITGTGDGYTFGSGTRLTVV.

The genes are TRBV21-1 and TRBJ1-5. TRBV21-1 represents a pseudogene. The CDR3 contains 18 residues. The CDR3 bases are TGTGCCAGCAGCAAACCTTCCTCCAACGGGAAGGGATATCAGCCCCAGCATTTT. This codes for CASSKPSSNGKGYQPQHF.

This sequence joins TRBV6-2 or TRBV6-3 and TRBJ2-1; 9 bases are shared with TRBD2. Trimming cost V 2 bases and J 1 base; bases outside gene matches: 6. Looked up from germline, CDR1 is MNHEY and CDR2 is SVGEGT. The CDR3 sequence is 17 residues long. CDR3 in DNA: TGTGCCAGCAGTTACGGGACTAGCCGGCCATCCTACAATGAGCAGTTCTTC. Translating gives CASSYGTSRPSYNEQFF.